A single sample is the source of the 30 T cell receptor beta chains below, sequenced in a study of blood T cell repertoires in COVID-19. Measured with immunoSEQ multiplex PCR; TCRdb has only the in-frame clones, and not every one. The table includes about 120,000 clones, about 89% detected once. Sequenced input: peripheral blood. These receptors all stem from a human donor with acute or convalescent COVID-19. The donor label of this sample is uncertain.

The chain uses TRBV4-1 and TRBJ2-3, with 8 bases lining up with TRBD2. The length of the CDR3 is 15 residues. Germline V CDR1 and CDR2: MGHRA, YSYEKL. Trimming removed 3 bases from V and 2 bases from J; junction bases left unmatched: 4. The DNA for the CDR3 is TGCGCCAGCAGCCACCAGCGGGGGCCCACAGATACGCAGTATTTT. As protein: CASSHQRGPTDTQYF.

The CDR3 reads CASRIGRGYGYTF. In DNA, the CDR3 is TGTGCCAGCAGGATAGGGAGGGGGTATGGCTACACCTTC. J is TRBJ1-2 and V is TRBV2; a weak D match, TRBD1 (6 bases). The CDR3 spans 13 residues. Germline-derived CDR1 and CDR2 are SNHLY and FYNNEI. Trimming cost V 6 bases and J 5 bases, with 13 bases left between them.

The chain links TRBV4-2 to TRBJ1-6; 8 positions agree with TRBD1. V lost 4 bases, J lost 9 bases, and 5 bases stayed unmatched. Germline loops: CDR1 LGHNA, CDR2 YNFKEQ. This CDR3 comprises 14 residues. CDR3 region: CASSLGQGSSPLHF. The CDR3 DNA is TGTGCCAGCAGCCTCGGACAGGGAAGTTCACCCCTCCACTTT.

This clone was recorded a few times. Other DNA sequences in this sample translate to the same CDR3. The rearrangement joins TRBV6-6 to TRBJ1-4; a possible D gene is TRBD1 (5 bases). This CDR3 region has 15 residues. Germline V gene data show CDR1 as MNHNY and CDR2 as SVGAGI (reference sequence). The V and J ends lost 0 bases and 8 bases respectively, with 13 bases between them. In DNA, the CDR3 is TGTGCCAGCAGTTACTCTACAGGTCTAGGGGAAAAACTGTTTTTT. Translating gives CASSYSTGLGEKLFF.

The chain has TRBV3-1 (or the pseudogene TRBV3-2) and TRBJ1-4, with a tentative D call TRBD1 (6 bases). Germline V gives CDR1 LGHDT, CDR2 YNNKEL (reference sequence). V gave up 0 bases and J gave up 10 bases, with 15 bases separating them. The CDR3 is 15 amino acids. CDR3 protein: CASSQEQGIIAKLFF. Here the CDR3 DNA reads TGTGCCAGCAGCCAAGAACAGGGCATCATCGCAAAACTGTTTTTT.

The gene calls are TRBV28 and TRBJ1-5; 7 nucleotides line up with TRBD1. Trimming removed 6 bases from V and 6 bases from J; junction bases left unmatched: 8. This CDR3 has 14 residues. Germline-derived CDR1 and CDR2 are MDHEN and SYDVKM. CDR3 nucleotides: TGTGCCAGCAGATTAAGACAGGGAGGTCAGCCCCAGCATTTT. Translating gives CASRLRQGGQPQHF.

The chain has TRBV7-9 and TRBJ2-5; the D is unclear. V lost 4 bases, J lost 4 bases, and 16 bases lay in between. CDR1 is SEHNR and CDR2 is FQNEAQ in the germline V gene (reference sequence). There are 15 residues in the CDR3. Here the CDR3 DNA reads TGTGCCAGCAGCTCCCCCGCCCGGGTACGAGAGACCCAGTACTTC. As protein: CASSSPARVRETQYF.

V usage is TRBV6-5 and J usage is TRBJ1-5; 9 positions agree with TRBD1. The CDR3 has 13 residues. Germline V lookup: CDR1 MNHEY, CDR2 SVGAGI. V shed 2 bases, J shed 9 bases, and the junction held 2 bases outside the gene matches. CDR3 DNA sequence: TGTGCCAGCAGTTACGACAGGGGGATGCCCCAGCATTTT. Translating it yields CASSYDRGMPQHF.

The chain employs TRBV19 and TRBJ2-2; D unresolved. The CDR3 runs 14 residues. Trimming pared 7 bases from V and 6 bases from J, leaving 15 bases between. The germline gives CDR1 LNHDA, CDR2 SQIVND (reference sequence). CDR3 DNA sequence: TGTGCCAGTAATCTCAACAGCATCTCCGGGGAGCTGTTTTTT. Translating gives CASNLNSISGELFF.

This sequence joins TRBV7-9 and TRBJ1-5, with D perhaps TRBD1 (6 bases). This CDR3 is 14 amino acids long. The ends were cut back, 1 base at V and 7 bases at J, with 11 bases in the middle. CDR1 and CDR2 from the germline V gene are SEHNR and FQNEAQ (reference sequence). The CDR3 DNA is TGTGCCAGCAGCTTAGGAGGGGGAGGGCAGCCCCAGCATTTT. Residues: CASSLGGGGQPQHF.

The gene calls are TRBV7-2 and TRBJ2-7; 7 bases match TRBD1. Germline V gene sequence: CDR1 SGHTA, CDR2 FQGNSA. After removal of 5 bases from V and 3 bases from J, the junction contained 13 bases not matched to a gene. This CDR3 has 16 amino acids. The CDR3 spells CASSPPLTGSNYEQYF. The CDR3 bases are TGTGCCAGCAGCCCCCCTTTGACAGGGTCGAACTACGAGCAGTACTTC.

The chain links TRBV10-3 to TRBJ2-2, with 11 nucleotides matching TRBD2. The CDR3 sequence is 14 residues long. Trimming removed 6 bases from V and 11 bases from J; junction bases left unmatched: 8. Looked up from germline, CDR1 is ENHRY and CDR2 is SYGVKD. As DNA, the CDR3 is TGTGCCATCAGGGAACTAGCGGGAGTAGGAGAGCTGTTTTTT. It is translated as CAIRELAGVGELFF.

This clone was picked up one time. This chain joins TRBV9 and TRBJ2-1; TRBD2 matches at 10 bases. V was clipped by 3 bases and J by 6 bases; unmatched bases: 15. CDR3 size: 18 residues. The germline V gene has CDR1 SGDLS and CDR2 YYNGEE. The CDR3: CASSALGSGGNPPNEQFF. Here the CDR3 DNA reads TGTGCCAGCAGCGCCCTGGGTAGCGGGGGGAATCCTCCCAATGAGCAGTTCTTC.

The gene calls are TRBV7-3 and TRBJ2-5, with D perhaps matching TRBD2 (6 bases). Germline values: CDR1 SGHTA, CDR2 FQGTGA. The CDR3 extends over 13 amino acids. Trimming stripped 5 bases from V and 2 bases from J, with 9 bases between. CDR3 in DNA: TGTGCCAGCAGCCGTAGCGGACAAGAGACCCAGTACTTC. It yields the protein CASSRSGQETQYF.

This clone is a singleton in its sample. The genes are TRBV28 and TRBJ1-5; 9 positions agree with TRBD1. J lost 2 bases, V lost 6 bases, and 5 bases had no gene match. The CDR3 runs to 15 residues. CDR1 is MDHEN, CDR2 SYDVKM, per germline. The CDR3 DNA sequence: TGTGCCAGCAGCCGGGACAGGGAGCGCAATCAGCCCCAGCATTTT. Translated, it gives CASSRDRERNQPQHF.

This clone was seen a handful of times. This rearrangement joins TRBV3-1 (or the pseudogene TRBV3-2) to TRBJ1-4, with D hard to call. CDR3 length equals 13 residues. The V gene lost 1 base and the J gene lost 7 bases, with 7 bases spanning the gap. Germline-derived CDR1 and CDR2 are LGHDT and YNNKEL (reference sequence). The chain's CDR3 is CASSQGGGEKLFF. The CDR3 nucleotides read TGTGCCAGCAGCCAAGGGGGAGGTGAAAAACTGTTTTTT.

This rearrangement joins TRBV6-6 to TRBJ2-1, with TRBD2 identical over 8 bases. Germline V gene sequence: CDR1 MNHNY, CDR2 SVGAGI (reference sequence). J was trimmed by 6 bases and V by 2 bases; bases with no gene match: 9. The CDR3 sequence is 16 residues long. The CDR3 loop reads CASSYPWGGGPNEQFF. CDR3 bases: TGTGCCAGCAGTTACCCGTGGGGCGGGGGGCCCAATGAGCAGTTCTTC.

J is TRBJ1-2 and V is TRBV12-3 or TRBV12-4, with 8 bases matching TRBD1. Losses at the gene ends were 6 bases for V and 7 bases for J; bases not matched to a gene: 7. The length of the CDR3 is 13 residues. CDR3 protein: CASSPQGAGGYTF. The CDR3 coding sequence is TGTGCCAGCAGCCCCCAGGGGGCGGGTGGCTACACCTTC.

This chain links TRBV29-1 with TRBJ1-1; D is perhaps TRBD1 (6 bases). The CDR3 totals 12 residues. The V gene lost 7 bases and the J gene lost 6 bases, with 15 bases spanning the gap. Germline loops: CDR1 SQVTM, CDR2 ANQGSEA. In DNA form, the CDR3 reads TGCAGCGCCGACCCGACAGGCTCTGAAGCTTTCTTT. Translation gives CSADPTGSEAFF.

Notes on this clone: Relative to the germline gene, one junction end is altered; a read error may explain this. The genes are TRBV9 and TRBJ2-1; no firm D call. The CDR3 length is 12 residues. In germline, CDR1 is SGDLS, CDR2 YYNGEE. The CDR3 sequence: CASSVSYDEQFF. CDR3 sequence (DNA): TGTGCCAGCAGCGTATCCTACGATGAGCAGTTCTTC. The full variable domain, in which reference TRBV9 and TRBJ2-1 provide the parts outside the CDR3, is DSGVTQTPKHLITATGQRVTLRCSPRSGDLSVYWYQQSLDQGLQFLIQYYNGEERAKGNILERFSAQQFPDLHSELNLSSLELGDSALYFCASSVSYDEQFFGPGTRLTVL.

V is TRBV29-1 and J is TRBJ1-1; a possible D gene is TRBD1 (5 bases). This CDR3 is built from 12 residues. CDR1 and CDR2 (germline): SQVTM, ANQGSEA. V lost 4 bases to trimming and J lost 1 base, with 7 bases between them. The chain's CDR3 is CSVGQTNTEAFF. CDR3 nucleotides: TGCAGCGTTGGACAGACGAACACTGAAGCTTTCTTT.

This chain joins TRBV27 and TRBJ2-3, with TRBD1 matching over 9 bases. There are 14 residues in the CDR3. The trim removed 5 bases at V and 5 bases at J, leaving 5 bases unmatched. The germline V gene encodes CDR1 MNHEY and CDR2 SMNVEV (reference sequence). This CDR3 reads CASSKQGAKDTQYF. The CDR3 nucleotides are TGTGCCAGCAGTAAACAGGGGGCGAAAGATACGCAGTATTTT.

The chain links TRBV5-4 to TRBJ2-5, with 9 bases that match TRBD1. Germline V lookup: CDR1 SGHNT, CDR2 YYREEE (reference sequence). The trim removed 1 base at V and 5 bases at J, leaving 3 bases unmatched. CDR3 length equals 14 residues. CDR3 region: CASSLTGGGETQYF. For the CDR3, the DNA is TGTGCCAGCAGCTTGACAGGGGGCGGGGAGACCCAGTACTTC.

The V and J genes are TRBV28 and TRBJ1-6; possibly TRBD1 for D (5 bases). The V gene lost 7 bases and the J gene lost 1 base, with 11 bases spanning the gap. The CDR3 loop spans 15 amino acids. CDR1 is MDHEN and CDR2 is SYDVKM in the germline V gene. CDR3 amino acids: CASNPQGSYNSPLHF. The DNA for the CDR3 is TGTGCCAGCAATCCCCAGGGATCCTATAATTCACCCCTCCACTTT. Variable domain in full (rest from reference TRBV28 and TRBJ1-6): DVKVTQSSRYLVKRTGEKVFLECVQDMDHENMFWYRQDPGLGLRLIYFSYDVKMKEKGDIPEGYSVSREKKERFSLILESASTNQTSMYLCASNPQGSYNSPLHFGNGTRLTVT.

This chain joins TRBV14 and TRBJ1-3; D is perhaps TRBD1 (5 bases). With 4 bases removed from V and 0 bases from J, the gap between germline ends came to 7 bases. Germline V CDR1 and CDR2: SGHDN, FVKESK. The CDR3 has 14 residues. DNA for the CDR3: TGTGCCAGCAGCCCAGGGAACTCTGGAAACACCATATATTTT. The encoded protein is CASSPGNSGNTIYF.

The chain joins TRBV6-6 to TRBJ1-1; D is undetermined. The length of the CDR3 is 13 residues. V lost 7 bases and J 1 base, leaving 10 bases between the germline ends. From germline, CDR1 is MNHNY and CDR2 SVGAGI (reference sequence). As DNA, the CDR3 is TGTGCCAGCACCCAGGCAGGGAACACTGAAGCTTTCTTT. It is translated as CASTQAGNTEAFF.

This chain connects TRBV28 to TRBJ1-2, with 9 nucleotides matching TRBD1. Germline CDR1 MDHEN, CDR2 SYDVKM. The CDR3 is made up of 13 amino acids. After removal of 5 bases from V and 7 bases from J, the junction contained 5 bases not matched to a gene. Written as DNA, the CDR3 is TGTGCCAGCAGTCCCGGACAGGGGCCTGGCTACACCTTC. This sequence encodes CASSPGQGPGYTF.

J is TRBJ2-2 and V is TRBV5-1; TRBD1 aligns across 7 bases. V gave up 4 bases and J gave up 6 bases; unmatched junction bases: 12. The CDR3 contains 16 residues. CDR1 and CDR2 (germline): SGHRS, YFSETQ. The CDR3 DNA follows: TGCGCCAGCAGCGTCACTCCGGGACAGTTCTCCGGGGAGCTGTTTTTT. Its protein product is CASSVTPGQFSGELFF.

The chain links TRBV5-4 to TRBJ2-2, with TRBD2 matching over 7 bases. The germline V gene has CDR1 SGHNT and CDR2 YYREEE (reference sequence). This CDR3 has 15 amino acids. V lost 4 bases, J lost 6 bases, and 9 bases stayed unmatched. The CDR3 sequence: CASSHMGRESGELFF. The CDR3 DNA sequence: TGTGCCAGCAGCCACATGGGGCGGGAGTCCGGGGAGCTGTTTTTT.

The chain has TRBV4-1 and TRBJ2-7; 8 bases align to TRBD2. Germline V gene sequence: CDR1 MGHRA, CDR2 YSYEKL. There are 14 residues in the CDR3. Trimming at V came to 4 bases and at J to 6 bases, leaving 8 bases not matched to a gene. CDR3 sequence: CASSPGTSRGEQYF. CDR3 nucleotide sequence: TGCGCCAGCAGCCCAGGGACTAGTAGGGGCGAGCAGTACTTC.